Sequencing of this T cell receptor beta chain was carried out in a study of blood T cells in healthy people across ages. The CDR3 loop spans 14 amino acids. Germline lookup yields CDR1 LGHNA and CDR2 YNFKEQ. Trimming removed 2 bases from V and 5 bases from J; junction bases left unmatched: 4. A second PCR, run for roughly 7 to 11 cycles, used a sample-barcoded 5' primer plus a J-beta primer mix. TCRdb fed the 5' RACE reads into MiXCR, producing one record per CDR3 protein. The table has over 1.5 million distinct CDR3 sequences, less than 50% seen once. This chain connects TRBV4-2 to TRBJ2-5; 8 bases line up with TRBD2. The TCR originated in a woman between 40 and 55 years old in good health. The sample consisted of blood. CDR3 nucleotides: TGTGCCAGCAGCCAACCCCCGGGGGGGGAGACCCAGTACTTC. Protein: CASSQPPGGETQYF.